These 11 T cell receptor beta chains were sequenced from one sample in a study of a mutant IDH1 vaccine in newly diagnosed glioma. As to time point: baseline, week 1 (first vaccination visit). The treatment here: pre-vaccination baseline after standard-of-care therapy. Profiled with immunoSEQ multiplex PCR; TCRdb holds only in-frame clones, not every one. The sample holds 30,000 to 35,000 clones; roughly nine tenths are singletons and the top ten take 4.8%. Here the sequenced sample was PBMCs, taken from a glioma patient treated with radiotherapy, temozolomide or both. Every receptor here comes from a middle-aged woman with glioma.

CDR3 nucleotides: TGTGCCAGCACGGGTAACACCGGGGAGCTGTTTTTT. Amino acid sequence: CASTGNTGELFF. The chain is built from TRBV2 and TRBJ2-2, with D uncertain. Germline lookup yields CDR1 SNHLY and CDR2 FYNNEI. The CDR3 extends over 12 amino acids. The germline V and J ends were trimmed by 7 bases and 2 bases, with 5 bases remaining between them.

This clone showed up just a few times. The V call is TRBV5-4, the J call TRBJ2-2, with D perhaps TRBD1 (6 bases). CDR3 length: 14 amino acids. With 0 bases removed from V and 8 bases from J, the gap between germline ends came to 11 bases. The germline V gene encodes CDR1 SGHNT and CDR2 YYREEE (reference sequence). CDR3 loop: CASSLVPRGGELFF. CDR3 nucleotides: TGTGCCAGCAGCTTGGTACCCAGGGGTGGGGAGCTGTTTTTT.

The CDR3 DNA reads TGTGCCAGTAGTATGGGGACAGGAGGAGTCCTCCCCTACGAGCAGTACTTC. This encodes CASSMGTGGVLPYEQYF. This chain joins TRBV19 and TRBJ2-7, with 8 positions matching TRBD1. V dropped 3 bases and J dropped 2; count of bases not matched to a gene: 12. Per the germline V gene, CDR1 is LNHDA and CDR2 is SQIVND (reference sequence). There are 17 residues in the CDR3.

The J gene is TRBJ1-3, the V gene TRBV5-6; D unresolved. CDR3 length: 14 amino acids. CDR1 is SGHDT and CDR2 is YYEEEE in the germline V gene. V gave up 5 bases and J gave up 4 bases, with 13 bases separating them. CDR3 DNA sequence: TGTGCCAGCAGGGATTGGACTTCAGGAAACACCATATATTTT. Translation gives CASRDWTSGNTIYF.

The V gene is TRBV5-8, the J gene TRBJ1-2; no clear D gene. Between the trimmed V and J ends, which lost 2 bases and 8 bases, there was a span of 10 bases. Germline CDR1 SGHTS, CDR2 YDEGEE. The CDR3 length is 12 residues. CDR3 nucleotide sequence: TGTGCCAGCAGCTTTAACAACGGAGGCTACACCTTC. Translating it yields CASSFNNGGYTF.

This chain links TRBV19 with TRBJ1-5, with a weak D call TRBD1 (5 bases). Germline CDR1 and CDR2: LNHDA and SQIVND (reference sequence). CDR3 length equals 14 residues. V lost 1 base, J lost 6 bases, and 10 bases lay in between. The CDR3 region has the DNA TGTGCCAGTAGTATAGGCAGGGAATTTCAGCCCCAGCATTTT. Residues: CASSIGREFQPQHF.

The rearrangement links TRBV29-1 to TRBJ2-2; a possible D gene is TRBD2 (6 bases). The CDR3 spans 15 residues. Germline assignment: CDR1 SQVTM and CDR2 ANQGSEA. Trimming pared 7 bases from V and 2 bases from J, leaving 17 bases between. The CDR3 sequence: CSAWGGTPNTGELFF. The CDR3 bases are TGCAGCGCATGGGGCGGGACTCCAAACACCGGGGAGCTGTTTTTT.

This chain connects TRBV14 to TRBJ1-1; 9 bases are a match to TRBD1. The CDR3 sequence is 14 residues long. V dropped 4 bases and J dropped 6; count of bases not matched to a gene: 6. Germline V gene lookup returns CDR1 SGHDN and CDR2 FVKESK. The chain's CDR3 is CASSRDRVRSEAFF. The CDR3 nucleotides are TGTGCCAGCAGCCGGGACAGGGTGAGGTCTGAAGCTTTCTTT.

The chain is built from TRBV6-6 and TRBJ1-1, with a tentative D call TRBD1 (5 bases). CDR3 length: 14 residues. The V and J ends lost 0 bases and 1 base respectively, with 6 bases between them. Germline CDR1 and CDR2: MNHNY and SVGAGI (reference sequence). The CDR3 nucleotides read TGTGCCAGCAGTTACTCAGGGACGAACACTGAAGCTTTCTTT. Translation gives CASSYSGTNTEAFF.

The chain joins TRBV6-5 to TRBJ2-5; possible D gene TRBD2, 6 bases. The germline gives CDR1 MNHEY, CDR2 SVGAGI. Trimming removed 5 bases from V and 3 bases from J, with 10 bases in between. CDR3 size: 13 residues. The CDR3 loop reads CASSHRTKETQYF. The CDR3 region has the DNA TGTGCCAGCAGTCACCGGACTAAAGAGACCCAGTACTTC.

This chain uses TRBV9 with TRBJ1-1; unclear D gene. This CDR3 comprises 12 residues. Deletions cut 8 bases from V and 7 bases from J, with 15 bases between. Germline CDR1 and CDR2: SGDLS and YYNGEE. CDR3 loop: CASSGGEVEAFF. The DNA of the CDR3 is TGTGCCAGTTCGGGCGGGGAGGTTGAAGCTTTCTTT.